Below, 28 T cell receptor beta chains from the same sample are listed, as sequenced in a study of CD8 T cells in ankylosing spondylitis. TCRdb itself ran the 5' RACE reads through MiXCR, one entry per CDR3 protein. Among fewer than 250,000 distinct CDR3 sequences, 10% were seen once, and the ten largest hold approximately 20%. The sequencing input was blood, either unsorted or a sorted T cell fraction (not recorded which). All receptors come from a male donor with ankylosing spondylitis or in good health (not recorded which).

This clonotype was recorded at least ten times. The V call is TRBV7-9, the J call TRBJ2-7; D not resolved. The ends were cut back, 5 bases at V and 2 bases at J, with 13 bases in the middle. The CDR3 length is 14 residues. Germline lookup yields CDR1 SEHNR and CDR2 FQNEAQ (reference sequence). Here the CDR3 reads CASSLADDAYEQYF. CDR3 in DNA: TGTGCCAGCAGCCTCGCGGATGACGCCTACGAGCAGTACTTC.

This clonotype was observed many times. The chain couples TRBV5-1 to TRBJ2-7; 8 bases align to TRBD1. With 7 bases clipped from V and 2 bases from J, the junction kept 11 bases outside the gene matches. The CDR3 spans 15 residues. Germline lookup yields CDR1 SGHRS and CDR2 YFSETQ. CDR3 DNA: TGCGCCAGCTCCCGATACGGACAGGGTACCTACGAGCAGTACTTC. Translated: CASSRYGQGTYEQYF.

This clonotype was seen repeatedly, ten times or more. The chain links TRBV5-6 to TRBJ2-7, with 13 bases fitting TRBD2. CDR1 and CDR2 (germline): SGHDT, YYEEEE. V trimming: 4 bases; J trimming: 1 base; junction bases outside the gene matches: 2. This CDR3 is built from 15 residues. CDR3 sequence reads: CASSPGLAGSYEQYF. The CDR3 DNA reads as TGTGCCAGCAGCCCGGGACTAGCGGGGTCCTACGAGCAGTACTTC.

This clonotype was picked up many times. The rearrangement joins TRBV12-3 or TRBV12-4 to TRBJ2-1; TRBD2 agrees at 10 bases. The V gene end was trimmed by 3 bases and the J gene end by 4 bases; junction bases not matched to a gene: 6. CDR3 length: 16 residues. CDR3 residues: CASSFPRTSGYNEQFF. CDR3 in DNA: TGTGCCAGCAGTTTCCCAAGGACTAGCGGATACAATGAGCAGTTCTTC.

This clonotype turned up a few times. The chain links TRBV11-1 to TRBJ1-4, with 9 bases fitting TRBD1. The length of the CDR3 is 18 residues. V was clipped by 0 bases and J by 4 bases; unmatched bases: 9. Germline-derived CDR1 and CDR2 are SGHAT and FQDESV (reference sequence). CDR3 nucleotides: TGTGCCAGCAGCTTAGCCCCATTTTTGGACAGGGGTAATGAAAAACTGTTTTTT. It specifies CASSLAPFLDRGNEKLFF. The complete variable domain, with remaining parts taken from reference TRBV11-1 and TRBJ1-4, reads EAEVAQSPRYKITEKSQAVAFWCDPISGHATLYWYRQILGQGPELLVQFQDESVVDDSQLPKDRFSAERLKGVDSTLKIQPAELGDSAMYLCASSLAPFLDRGNEKLFFGSGTQLSVL.

At least ten counts were recorded for this clonotype. The genes are TRBV7-2 and TRBJ2-1; unclear D gene. V lost 8 bases and J 12 bases, leaving 14 bases between the germline ends. This CDR3 region has 11 residues. Germline V lookup: CDR1 SGHTA, CDR2 FQGNSA. Here the CDR3 reads CASRGPGGQFF. The CDR3 DNA sequence: TGTGCCAGCCGAGGACCTGGTGGGCAGTTCTTC.

V gene TRBV5-5 combines with J gene TRBJ1-5; possibly TRBD1 for D (5 bases). Trimming cost V 0 bases and J 7 bases, with 11 bases left between them. The CDR3 is 14 residues long. CDR1 and CDR2 (germline): SGHKS, YYEKEE (reference sequence). CDR3 residues: CASSLEGLWQPQHF. The CDR3 region has the DNA TGTGCCAGCAGCTTGGAGGGACTTTGGCAGCCCCAGCATTTT. The whole variable domain, filled in from reference TRBV5-5 and TRBJ1-5, reads DAGVTQSPTHLIKTRGQQVTLRCSPISGHKSVSWYQQVLGQGPQFIFQYYEKEERGRGNFPDRFSARQFPNYSSELNVNALLLGDSALYLCASSLEGLWQPQHFGDGTRLSIL.

This chain connects TRBV28 to TRBJ2-5; TRBD2 aligns across 11 bases. The CDR3 covers 15 residues. CDR1 and CDR2 from the germline V gene are MDHEN and SYDVKM. V gave up 5 bases and J gave up 4 bases; unmatched junction bases: 6. This CDR3 is CASSTVAGGAETQYF. The CDR3 DNA reads as TGTGCCAGCAGTACCGTAGCGGGGGGGGCAGAGACCCAGTACTTC.

The table lists this clonotype with a count of one. A much larger clone is a single base away; this may be a read error. The chain combines TRBV12-3 or TRBV12-4 with TRBJ2-1; 12 bases are shared with TRBD2. V gave up 5 bases and J gave up 8 bases; unmatched junction bases: 16. The CDR3 runs to 18 residues. Written as DNA, the CDR3 is TGTGCCAGCAGTCCTATCAGGGCTAGCGGGGGGGTTTACTATGAGCAGTTCTTC. Translated: CASSPIRASGGVYYEQFF.

At least ten counts were recorded for this clonotype. The V and J genes are TRBV24-1 and TRBJ2-3; D remains ambiguous. The length of the CDR3 is 13 residues. V was pared by 3 bases and J by 0 bases, with 3 bases between. Germline values: CDR1 KGHDR, CDR2 SFDVKD. The CDR3 DNA follows: TGTGCCACCAGTGATAGCAGCACAGATACGCAGTATTTT. Encoded protein: CATSDSSTDTQYF.

In this sample, this clonotype turned up many times. The chain is built from TRBV18 and TRBJ2-3, with unresolved D. This CDR3 region has 13 residues. The germline gives CDR1 KGHSH, CDR2 LQKENI. V lost 2 bases and J 6 bases, leaving 9 bases between the germline ends. The CDR3 is CASSPAVGDTQYF. In nucleotides, the CDR3 is TGTGCCAGCTCACCAGCCGTAGGGGATACGCAGTATTTT.

This clonotype came up a few times. The chain employs TRBV28 and TRBJ1-4; a possible D gene is TRBD1 (6 bases). V was clipped by 4 bases and J by 5 bases, with 14 bases between them. The CDR3 covers 15 residues. Germline V gene sequence: CDR1 MDHEN, CDR2 SYDVKM. The CDR3 here is CASSSPAGDNEKLFF. Written as DNA, the CDR3 is TGTGCCAGCAGTTCCCCGGCAGGGGACAATGAAAAACTGTTTTTT.

This clonotype was detected ten times or more. The chain recombines TRBV5-6 with TRBJ1-6, with D unresolved. The V gene lost 0 bases and the J gene lost 7 bases, with 11 bases spanning the gap. In germline, CDR1 is SGHDT, CDR2 YYEEEE. This CDR3 is built from 15 residues. CDR3 region: CASSLGEGLNSPLHF. CDR3 bases: TGTGCCAGCAGCTTGGGTGAAGGGTTGAATTCACCCCTCCACTTT.

At least ten counts were recorded for this clonotype. V and J are TRBV7-9 and TRBJ2-1; 8 nucleotides align to TRBD1. CDR1 and CDR2 from the germline V gene are SEHNR and FQNEAQ (reference sequence). The J segment lost 2 bases and the V segment lost 8 bases, leaving 5 bases of the junction unmatched. The CDR3 has 14 amino acids. The DNA of the CDR3 is TGTGCCAGCTCGACAGGGGTGGCCTACAATGAGCAGTTCTTC. Translation: CASSTGVAYNEQFF.

This clonotype came up many times. The rearrangement joins TRBV20-1 to TRBJ1-1; D remains ambiguous. Germline loops: CDR1 DFQATT, CDR2 SNEGSKA (reference sequence). The V end was cut by 0 bases, the J end by 8 bases, with 19 bases between. The CDR3 consists of 15 residues. The CDR3 nucleotides are TGCAGTGCTAGAGATTCTCGGAGTCGGCAATGGGAAGCTTTCTTT. It yields the protein CSARDSRSRQWEAFF.

This clonotype was seen more than once but under ten times. The V gene is TRBV20-1, the J gene TRBJ2-5, with no clear D. The CDR3 runs 14 residues. Germline values: CDR1 DFQATT, CDR2 SNEGSKA (reference sequence). The germline V and J ends were trimmed by 0 bases and 3 bases, with 11 bases remaining between them. The CDR3: CSAREGGREETQYF. The CDR3, as DNA: TGCAGTGCTAGAGAGGGCGGCCGGGAAGAGACCCAGTACTTC.

Ten or more counts support this clonotype. The chain combines TRBV6-4 with TRBJ1-5; D might be TRBD1 (5 bases). The germline V gene has CDR1 MRHNA and CDR2 SNTAGT. Trimming took off 4 bases at V and 1 base at J, with 5 bases between the two ends. This CDR3 is 13 amino acids long. This CDR3 is CASSGDSNQPQHF. CDR3 DNA: TGTGCCAGCAGTGGGGACAGCAATCAGCCCCAGCATTTT.

With respect to this clonotype: Possible read error: a much larger clone is one base away. The rearrangement uses TRBV20-1 and TRBJ2-7; D perhaps matches TRBD1 (6 bases). The CDR3 contains 16 residues. Trimming cost V 6 bases and J 1 base, with 22 bases left between them. Germline values: CDR1 DFQATT, CDR2 SNEGSKA (reference sequence). The CDR3 DNA reads as TGCAGTGCCGATCGGGACACCCGAGGGGCTTCCTACGAGCAGTACTTC. Amino acids: CSADRDTRGASYEQYF.

The table lists this clonotype with many counts. The CDR3 nucleotides are TGTGCCAGTAGTATCCCCAGTGTCAATGAGCAGTTCTTC. It is translated as CASSIPSVNEQFF. This rearrangement joins TRBV19 to TRBJ2-1; D not resolved. This CDR3 region has 13 residues. Germline V CDR1 and CDR2: LNHDA, SQIVND (reference sequence). Trimming removed 3 bases from V and 6 bases from J, with 9 bases in between.

This clonotype was picked up many times. The chain combines TRBV7-3 with TRBJ2-2; D is unclear. Germline assignment: CDR1 SGHTA and CDR2 FQGTGA. The length of the CDR3 is 11 residues. Trimming took off 5 bases at V and 6 bases at J, with 4 bases between the two ends. The DNA of the CDR3 is TGTGCCAGCAGCCAGTCCGGGGAGCTGTTTTTT. It encodes CASSQSGELFF.

This clonotype has a handful of counts. The chain employs TRBV2 and TRBJ2-2, with a weak D call TRBD2 (5 bases). This CDR3 spans 13 amino acids. In germline, CDR1 is SNHLY, CDR2 FYNNEI. Trimming removed 8 bases at V and 1 base at J, with 8 bases between. The CDR3 spells CASQRENTGELFF. The CDR3 nucleotides read TGTGCCAGCCAGAGGGAGAACACCGGGGAGCTGTTTTTT.

This clonotype came up many times. J is TRBJ2-3 and V is TRBV5-6; 9 bases match TRBD2. V was pared by 0 bases and J by 2 bases, with 13 bases of the junction left unmatched. Germline V CDR1 and CDR2: SGHDT, YYEEEE. This CDR3 region has 19 residues. CDR3 sequence reads: CASSLAFFRLAGFTDTQYF. The CDR3 coding sequence is TGTGCCAGCAGCTTGGCTTTTTTCCGGCTAGCGGGGTTCACAGATACGCAGTATTTT.

This clonotype was found many times. This chain uses TRBV3-1 with TRBJ1-1; TRBD1 might be the D (6 bases). The CDR3 length is 14 residues. Germline CDR1 LGHDT, CDR2 YNNKEL (reference sequence). V gave up 2 bases and J gave up 4 bases, with 11 bases separating them. This CDR3 reads CASSQRHRATEAFF. The CDR3 DNA reads as TGTGCCAGCAGCCAACGGCACAGGGCCACTGAAGCTTTCTTT.

V and J are TRBV5-1 and TRBJ2-5; D remains unclear. The CDR3 covers 12 residues. Germline-derived CDR1 and CDR2 are SGHRS and YFSETQ. Deletions cut 4 bases from V and 5 bases from J, with 9 bases between. In nucleotides, the CDR3 is TGCGCCAGCAGCCTCCCTGGCGAGACCCAGTACTTC. This codes for CASSLPGETQYF.

This clonotype was recorded many times. The chain recombines TRBV5-1 with TRBJ2-3, with 11 bases fitting TRBD2. Germline V lookup: CDR1 SGHRS, CDR2 YFSETQ. The junction had 3 bases not matched to a gene; V was cut back by 1 base and J by 2 bases. The CDR3 consists of 16 residues. In nucleotides, the CDR3 is TGCGCCAGCAGCTTGTCTAGCGGGGGGCTCACAGATACGCAGTATTTT. This codes for CASSLSSGGLTDTQYF.

This clonotype was recorded at least ten times. This chain uses TRBV29-1 with TRBJ2-3; the D is unclear. The CDR3 is made up of 11 amino acids. Trimming took off 2 bases at V and 4 bases at J, with 4 bases between the two ends. CDR1 and CDR2 (germline): SQVTM, ANQGSEA. DNA for the CDR3: TGCAGCGTTGAAATGGCAGATACGCAGTATTTT. It encodes CSVEMADTQYF.

This clonotype was seen ten or more times. The chain links TRBV9 to TRBJ2-7; tentatively, D is TRBD1 or TRBD2 (6 bases each). CDR1 is SGDLS and CDR2 is YYNGEE in the germline V gene. The V end lost 0 bases, the J end lost 6 bases, and 13 bases lay between the germline ends. The CDR3 spans 14 residues. For the CDR3, the DNA is TGTGCCAGCAGCGTAGGGGGGGCCACTGGCGAGCAGTACTTC. Protein: CASSVGGATGEQYF.

The genes are TRBV7-3 and TRBJ2-1; 9 bases fit TRBD1. CDR1 SGHTA and CDR2 FQGTGA come from the germline V gene. The CDR3 runs to 15 residues. V was clipped by 4 bases and J by 11 bases; unmatched bases: 12. The CDR3 loop reads CASSSGTGISRQQFF. DNA of the CDR3: TGTGCCAGCAGCTCCGGGACAGGGATTTCTAGGCAGCAGTTCTTC.